This entry lists 18 T cell receptor beta chains sequenced from one sample in a study of blood T cells in healthy people across ages. A J-beta primer mix and a sample-barcoded 5' primer were used in a second PCR of roughly 6 to 12 cycles. TCRdb reanalysed the 5' RACE reads using MiXCR and keeps one entry per CDR3 protein. The data hold roughly 1,500,000 distinct CDR3 sequences, with about 31% observed a single time. The material sequenced was blood. These TCRs come from a woman between 25 and 40 years old in good health.

On this clonotype itself: Germline is not matched at one junction end, which may reflect a read error. The V call is TRBV28, the J call TRBJ2-5, with 7 positions matching TRBD1. The CDR3 runs 15 residues. Germline V CDR1 and CDR2: MDHEN, SYDVKM. The chain's CDR3 is CASSLFMGQQEAQYF. The CDR3 DNA is TGTGCCAGCAGTTTATTTATGGGACAGCAAGAGGCCCAGTACTTC.

Only a few counts were recorded for this clonotype. The chain has TRBV9 and TRBJ2-7; D assignment may be TRBD1 or TRBD2 (6 bases each). Germline V gene lookup returns CDR1 SGDLS and CDR2 YYNGEE. The CDR3 consists of 15 residues. The V end lost 1 base, the J end lost 0 bases, and 11 bases lay between the germline ends. The CDR3 here is CASSVSGGPSYEQYF. CDR3 DNA: TGTGCCAGCAGCGTATCTGGGGGGCCCTCCTACGAGCAGTACTTC.

The sample holds a few counts of this clonotype. Sequence at one end of the junction differs from germline and may be a read error. The rearrangement uses TRBV3-1 and TRBJ1-1; D ambiguous. Germline CDR1 reads LGHDT; CDR2 reads YNNKEL (reference sequence). The CDR3 has 12 residues. The CDR3 DNA sequence: TGTACCAGCAGCCACCAGAGTAGAGGAGCTTTCTTT. Translating gives CTSSHQSRGAFF. The full variable domain, with the rest looked up from reference TRBV3-1 and TRBJ1-1, is DTAVSQTPKYLVTQMGNDKSIKCEQNLGHDTMYWYKQDSKKFLKIMFSYNNKELIINETVPNRFSPKSPDKAHLNLHINSLELGDSAVYFCTSSHQSRGAFFGQGTRLTVV.

The chain employs TRBV12-3 or TRBV12-4 and TRBJ2-3; 8 positions match TRBD1. The CDR3 has 13 residues. V shed 3 bases and J 7 bases; nucleotides not matched to a gene: 3. CDR3 amino acids: CASSLQGAYTQYF. The CDR3 coding sequence is TGTGCCAGCAGTTTGCAGGGGGCTTATACGCAGTATTTT.

The chain has TRBV11-1 and TRBJ2-1; no clear D gene. The germline V and J ends were trimmed by 0 bases and 8 bases, with 5 bases remaining between them. The CDR3 is made up of 12 amino acids. CDR1 SGHAT and CDR2 FQDESV come from the germline V gene (reference sequence). The CDR3 protein is CASSLAMDEQFF. CDR3 coding DNA: TGTGCCAGCAGCTTAGCGATGGATGAGCAGTTCTTC.

This clonotype was recorded a few times. CDR3 loop: CASTGSGAEEQYF. Here the CDR3 DNA reads TGTGCCAGCACCGGTTCGGGGGCAGAAGAGCAGTACTTC. V gene TRBV7-9 combines with J gene TRBJ2-7; either TRBD1 or TRBD2 may fit D (6 bases each). There are 13 residues in the CDR3. V was pared by 7 bases and J by 7 bases, with 17 bases between. Germline V CDR1 and CDR2: SEHNR, FQNEAQ (reference sequence).

The genes are TRBV29-1 and TRBJ2-1; a weak D match, TRBD2 (6 bases). Germline V gives CDR1 SQVTM, CDR2 ANQGSEA. This CDR3 contains 14 residues. V lost 5 bases and J 4 bases, leaving 15 bases between the germline ends. The CDR3 DNA follows: TGCAGCGTTCAGGTGGGCGGGATGTACAATGAGCAGTTCTTC. Translating it yields CSVQVGGMYNEQFF.

This clonotype was detected a few times. The CDR3 loop reads CSAGPGRIYGYTF. For the CDR3, the DNA is TGCAGTGCTGGACCCGGACGGATCTATGGCTACACCTTC. The chain recombines TRBV20-1 with TRBJ1-2; D gene unclear. In germline, CDR1 is DFQATT, CDR2 SNEGSKA (reference sequence). The CDR3 contains 13 residues. Trimming stripped 5 bases from V and 4 bases from J, with 14 bases between.

The chain uses TRBV9 and TRBJ2-7; D is perhaps TRBD1 or TRBD2 (5 bases each). The CDR3 spans 14 residues. Trimming shortened V by 4 bases and J by 5 bases, and 16 bases separated the two germline ends. Per germline, CDR1 SGDLS and CDR2 YYNGEE. CDR3 in amino acids: CASSSDRDVDEQYF. The CDR3 coding sequence is TGTGCCAGCAGCTCCGACCGGGACGTCGACGAGCAGTACTTC. The full variable domain, completed using reference TRBV9 and TRBJ2-7, is DSGVTQTPKHLITATGQRVTLRCSPRSGDLSVYWYQQSLDQGLQFLIQYYNGEERAKGNILERFSAQQFPDLHSELNLSSLELGDSALYFCASSSDRDVDEQYFGPGTRLTVT.

The chain is built from TRBV11-2 and TRBJ1-5; D not certain. The germline gives CDR1 SGHAT, CDR2 FQNNGV. The CDR3 has 16 amino acids. Trimming cost V 4 bases and J 1 base, with 14 bases left between them. CDR3 in amino acids: CASSYFSRASNQPQHF. The CDR3 DNA sequence: TGTGCCAGCAGCTATTTCTCGAGGGCGAGCAATCAGCCCCAGCATTTT.

Ten or more counts support this clonotype. The chain couples TRBV5-6 to TRBJ2-7; D remains ambiguous. The germline V and J ends were trimmed by 0 bases and 1 base, with 8 bases remaining between them. The CDR3 contains 14 residues. Per germline, CDR1 SGHDT and CDR2 YYEEEE. The CDR3 reads CASSLGQRSYEQYF. CDR3 DNA sequence: TGTGCCAGCAGCTTGGGTCAGAGATCCTACGAGCAGTACTTC.

CDR3 loop: CASSVNTSGPLWETQYF. DNA of the CDR3: TGTGCCAGCAGCGTAAACACTAGCGGGCCCCTCTGGGAGACCCAGTACTTC. V is TRBV9 and J is TRBJ2-5; 9 nucleotides align to TRBD2. With 1 base clipped from V and 5 bases from J, the junction kept 12 bases outside the gene matches. This CDR3 contains 17 residues. Germline assignment: CDR1 SGDLS and CDR2 YYNGEE.

The chain has TRBV27 and TRBJ2-7, with a possible D match to TRBD1 (5 bases). The V gene's germline CDR1 is MNHEY and CDR2 SMNVEV (reference sequence). The CDR3 runs to 14 residues. V lost 3 bases and J lost 5, with 14 bases in between. The CDR3 region is CASSLTQVNHEQYF. The DNA of the CDR3 is TGTGCCAGCAGTTTGACACAGGTCAACCACGAGCAGTACTTC.

This clonotype was seen a handful of times. The genes are TRBV7-2 and TRBJ2-7; tentatively, D is TRBD2 (6 bases). The CDR3 is 18 residues long. The germline V gene has CDR1 SGHTA and CDR2 FQGNSA. V shed 1 base and J shed 5 bases, with 24 bases lying between them. For the CDR3, the DNA is TGTGCCAGCAGCTTAGGAAGCGTTGGGGACCGGTGGGAGGACGAGCAGTACTTC. Its protein product is CASSLGSVGDRWEDEQYF. Combining the CDR3 with reference TRBV7-2 and TRBJ2-7 gives the whole variable domain GAGVSQSPSNKVTEKGKDVELRCDPISGHTALYWYRQSLGQGLEFLIYFQGNSAPDKSGLPSDRFSAERTGGSVSTLTIQRTQQEDSAVYLCASSLGSVGDRWEDEQYFGPGTRLTVT.

V gene TRBV20-1 combines with J gene TRBJ2-1; either TRBD1 or TRBD2 may fit D (5 bases each). CDR3 length: 20 amino acids. The germline V gene has CDR1 DFQATT and CDR2 SNEGSKA (reference sequence). The chain's CDR3 is CSADRARDHWVGEFYNEQFF. The CDR3 nucleotides are TGCAGCGCCGACAGAGCCAGAGATCATTGGGTGGGAGAGTTTTACAATGAGCAGTTCTTC.

The chain employs TRBV24-1 and TRBJ1-1; 8 bases fit TRBD1. CDR3 size: 13 residues. V gave up 7 bases and J gave up 4 bases; unmatched junction bases: 4. Germline-derived CDR1 and CDR2 are KGHDR and SFDVKD. DNA of the CDR3: TGTGCCACCAGCCGGACAGGGCGCACTGAAGCTTTCTTT. Protein sequence: CATSRTGRTEAFF.

In this sample, this clonotype turned up a few times. J is TRBJ1-2 and V is TRBV20-1; tentative D call: TRBD1 (5 bases). With 5 bases removed from V and 3 bases from J, the gap between germline ends came to 19 bases. This CDR3 is 15 amino acids long. Germline V gene sequence: CDR1 DFQATT, CDR2 SNEGSKA (reference sequence). CDR3 sequence: CSASRQGAGYYGYTF. Here the CDR3 DNA reads TGCAGTGCTTCAAGACAAGGGGCAGGGTACTATGGCTACACCTTC.

This clonotype showed up just a few times. This rearrangement joins TRBV28 to TRBJ1-1; possibly TRBD1 for D (5 bases). This CDR3 spans 12 amino acids. With 8 bases removed from V and 3 bases from J, the gap between germline ends came to 10 bases. Germline loops: CDR1 MDHEN, CDR2 SYDVKM. The CDR3 spells CASHGGYTEAFF. Here the CDR3 DNA reads TGTGCCAGCCATGGGGGATACACTGAAGCTTTCTTT.